The clone carrying this T cell receptor beta chain was counted at least ten times. As yet, its antigen is unknown. Germline V gives CDR1 SGHKS, CDR2 YYEKEE (reference sequence). CDR3 length: 14 residues. The ends were cut back, 0 bases at V and 3 bases at J, with 7 bases in the middle. The record originates from a study of T cells in Graves' hyperthyroidism and ophthalmopathy. Study conclusions and caveats: Ophthalmopathy could be told apart from stable hyperthyroidism with a 13 V-J model. Ophthalmopathy, which appeared later, was predicted by the model a median 6.5 months before onset.

Absence of ophthalmopathy progression within 18 months defined stable Graves' hyperthyroidism. Together with thyroid ultrasound, orbital computed tomography, serum thyroxine and TRAb, clinical symptoms were used for diagnoses. TCR beta CDR3 sequences were amplified from RNA transcripts. HTBI primers were used for first-round RT-PCR of the TCR CDR3. Via MiXCR, TCRdb re-called the multiplex PCR reads, giving one row per CDR3 protein. The table records around 450,000 distinct CDR3 sequences, around a sixth of them present only once. The chain recombines TRBV5-5 with TRBJ1-5; D not certain. The sequencing sample was made of blood. This clonotype was obtained from a woman under 30 with Graves' hyperthyroidism. The CDR3 here is CASSLEDPNQPQHF. The CDR3 bases are TGTGCCAGCAGCTTGGAGGATCCCAATCAGCCCCAGCATTTT.